This T cell receptor beta chain emerged from a study of T cell responses to AZD1222 COVID-19 vaccine. Produced via immunoSEQ multiplex PCR; TCRdb's table is partial and in-frame only. The sample records 75,000 to 100,000 clones, over 85% being singletons. This CDR3 region has 16 residues. The germline V gene has CDR1 SGHNT and CDR2 YYREEE (reference sequence). The junction had 8 bases not matched to a gene; V was cut back by 2 bases and J by 8 bases. The receptor's source is an adult in good health. The material sequenced was peripheral blood, taken on day 0 of AZD1222 vaccination. The chain has TRBV5-4 and TRBJ2-1; 12 nucleotides line up with TRBD2. The CDR3 nucleotides are TGTGCCAGCAGCTTCCAAAAACTAGCGGGGGGCGATGAGCAGTTCTTC. Translated, it gives CASSFQKLAGGDEQFF.